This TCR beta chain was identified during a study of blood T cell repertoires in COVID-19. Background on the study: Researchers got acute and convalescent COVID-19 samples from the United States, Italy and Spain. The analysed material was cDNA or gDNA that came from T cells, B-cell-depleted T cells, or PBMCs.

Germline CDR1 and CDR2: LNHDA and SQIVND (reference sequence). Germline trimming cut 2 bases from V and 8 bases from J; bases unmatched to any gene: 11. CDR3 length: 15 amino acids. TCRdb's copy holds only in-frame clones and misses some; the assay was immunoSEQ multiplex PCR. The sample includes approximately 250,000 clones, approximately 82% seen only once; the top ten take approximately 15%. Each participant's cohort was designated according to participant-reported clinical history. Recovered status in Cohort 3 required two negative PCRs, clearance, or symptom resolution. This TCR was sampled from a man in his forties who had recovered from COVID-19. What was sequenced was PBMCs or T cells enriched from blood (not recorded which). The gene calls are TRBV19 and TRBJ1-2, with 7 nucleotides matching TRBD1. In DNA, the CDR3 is TGTGCCAGTAGTATACGTCCCCGGGACAGAATAGGCTACACCTTC. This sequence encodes CASSIRPRDRIGYTF. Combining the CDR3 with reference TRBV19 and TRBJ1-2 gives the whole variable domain DGGITQSPKYLFRKEGQNVTLSCEQNLNHDAMYWYRQDPGQGLRLIYYSQIVNDFQKGDIAEGYSVSREKKESFPLTVTSAQKNPTAFYLCASSIRPRDRIGYTFGSGTRLTVV.